The sequence of this TCR beta chain was determined in a study of cytomegalovirus exposure and HLA in healthy donors (dated by TCRdb to about 2017). About the study as a whole: An earlier analysis of roughly 570 of the donors reported 250 to 300 Gb of sequence data and approximately 120 million unique TCR beta sequences obtained from roughly 180 million T cells. Rather than using new phenotypic data, the later analysis identified candidate immune exposures from TCR beta sequences and from how often those sequences occurred across donors. HLA typing covered class I and class II loci at four-digit resolution. Donor age, sex, ethnicity and CMV serostatus were compiled together with the repertoire data. The number of typed donors differed by locus: roughly 629-630 for A, B, C, DRB1 and DQB1; approximately 540 for DQA1; 606 for DPA1; and some 470 for DPB1. A later genetic analysis used genome-wide SNP genotypes for about three fifths of the 666 donors, treating that subset as a discovery cohort. Four to six DR-DQ haplotypes were handled as single units for association and clustering, since linkage in the cohort was strong. High-throughput TCR immunosequencing, statistical association of individual TCRs with disease status, and machine learning were combined to predict cytomegalovirus infection status. The study profiled the T cell repertoires of fewer than 850 subjects by immunosequencing and related them to cytomegalovirus serostatus. To decide whether each TCR beta V gene segment behaved as functional or pseudogenic, an earlier analysis of some 600 of the donors relied on high-throughput TCR beta sequencing. A separate validation cohort of some 130 different subjects was used in addition to the 666-subject first cohort. Of the 300 to 500 genotyped donors, more than 75% were placed in the genetic ancestry cluster associated with self-reported Caucasian donors. A later analysis re-examined previously published TCR beta repertoires from roughly 720 donors and added high-resolution HLA genotyping to investigate patterns of TCR occurrence. About 280 gigabases of sequencing data and 70 million to 95 million unique TCR sequences made up an early release that covered nearly 650 HLA-typed donors. The study aimed to test whether cataloging public T cell receptors could reveal signatures of past pathogen exposure. All discovery cohort repertoires had been generated using a single sequencing platform. Across around 400 genotyped donors of the cohort, an average of about 220,000 unique TCR beta nucleotide sequences per donor were sequenced, and around 19% of those sequences were non-productive. Results the study describes overall, beyond this receptor: A later analysis found that HLA-associated TCR beta chains were more clonally expanded and had lower generation probabilities than equally common non-associated chains. Presence/absence analyses assumed roughly uniform sequencing depth across donors, an assumption that may not hold. The earlier analysis of around 600 of the donors excluded some 15 rarely observed V segments, including chromosome 9 orphons, because counts were too low. Broadly in line with IMGT annotations, most TCR beta V segments showed up in productive rearrangements about 87% or about 30% of the time in an earlier analysis of some 590 of the donors. V-gene and J-gene trimming of TCR beta chains was associated with a missense DCLRE1C variant in a later genetic analysis, and the association was replicated in an independent cohort. The authors suggested that the approach could potentially be generalized to other disease states and immunological phenotypes. The sequencing pipeline was judged likely to have produced a cluster of highly shared sequence variants as a technical artifact. Three of the identified cytomegalovirus-associated TCR beta chains were confirmed in vitro to be specific for cytomegalovirus antigens. Strong co-occurrence of HLA alleles, especially DR and DQ, made assigning TCR associations to individual alleles difficult. In a later analysis, around 15,000 TCR beta sequences were associated with specific HLA alleles at a false discovery rate of 0.05. A further reported finding was that TCR beta sequences accurately predicted the HLA-A and HLA-B alleles for most subjects in the first cohort. The study gave a list of about 150 TCR beta chains associated with cytomegalovirus. According to a later analysis, parvovirus B19, influenza, CMV and Epstein-Barr virus appeared linked to several top co-occurrence clusters. In this cohort, only TCR beta chains were sequenced, and detectable features were limited by the absence of alpha or paired-chain data. According to a later genetic analysis, donors in an Asian-associated ancestry cluster had fewer N-insertions in productive TCRs than the roughly 700-donor mean. HLA typing was unavailable for some donors at each locus, so association tests used only the typed subset. Correlated functional status among segregating V segments might be attributable to linkage disequilibrium, but an unknown experimental factor could not be ruled out. In a later analysis, the rate of TCR association differed among HLA loci, with DRB1 alleles having the most associated TCRs and HLA-C alleles having the fewest. Across donors, most TCR sequences were observed very rarely, whereas some public TCRs were present in many individuals. Some IMGT-functional V segments, including TRBV6-2 and TRBV6-3, could not be distinguished by the 87-base-pair reads and were therefore excluded. In a later analysis, most CMV-associated TCR beta chains were found to appear HLA-restricted, with HLA associations seemingly driven largely by CMV exposure. Cytomegalovirus status was reported to be diagnosed by the classifier with high specificity and sensitivity in both the original and validation cohorts. Immune exposure information for the cohort was limited to CMV serostatus.

The junction shows trimming of 2 bases on V and 7 bases on J, and the gene matches do not reach 5 bases of it. Measured from the cysteine to the phenylalanine, the CDR3 is 15 residues long. The kept DNA is CDR3 alone, 45 bases in frame from the first base. Taken from the germline V gene, the CDR1 and CDR2 loops are MDHEN and SYDVKM. Turning to this clone: No antigen is known for it. The record has no base qualities; no much larger clone is one base away.

The cohort consisted of more than 650 healthy bone marrow donors. All cohort members were sampled while nominally healthy, although unrecorded immune exposures were likely present. The donor was CMV seronegative and was included in the group of a few hundred seronegative cohort members. Each donor provided a peripheral blood sample, and peripheral blood mononuclear cells were used for TCR beta sequencing. Genomic DNA extraction from the blood cell samples was performed with the Qiagen DNeasy Blood Extraction Kit. The library came from the immunoSEQ multiplex PCR assay. A mixture of 60 forward primers for TCR Vbeta segments and 13 reverse primers for TCR Jbeta segments was used in the multiplex PCR. Amplification of the CDR3 region of rearranged TCR beta genes was performed with a multiplex PCR assay on genomic DNA. The amplified TCR beta libraries were sequenced on the Illumina HiSeq System as 87-base-pair reads. Turning to the authors' computational methods: Across the 670 or so repertoires, a later analysis counted 80 million or so unique TCR beta chains, 9 million to 14 million of which were shared by at least two donors. Raw reads were error-corrected and collapsed into unique sequences by a nearest-neighbor algorithm in which closely related sequences were merged to remove PCR and sequencing errors. CDR3 sequences were aligned to IMGT reference sequences to assign V, D and J gene segments. For a sequence to be retained, at least a six-nucleotide match to both a V gene segment and a J gene segment was required. Rearrangements were classified as productive when the CDR3 lacked stop codons and remained in frame with V and J, and all other rearrangements were classified as non-productive. Following IMGT convention, CDR3 was defined as the stretch from the second conserved V-encoded cysteine to the conserved J-encoded phenylalanine. The earlier analysis of fewer than 750 of the donors excluded sequences that lacked an unambiguous match to a single V gene segment. An earlier analysis of a few hundred of the donors called V segments functional above 56.7% productive rearrangements and segregating when the between-donor standard deviation exceeded 5%. A statistical classification framework was built to diagnose cytomegalovirus status from the catalog of TCR beta chain sequences. A later analysis assigned V and J genes by comparing TCR nucleotide sequences with IMGT/GENE-DB human TR gene sequences. The TCRdist pipeline was used in a later analysis to assign CDR3 sequences and most-parsimonious VDJ recombination scenarios. In a later analysis, each TCR beta chain was defined by its CDR3 amino acid sequence together with its V-gene family, and reads without a unique V-gene family were excluded. In a later analysis, a few hundred highly shared, low-generation-probability nucleotide sequences were removed to address suspected cross-contamination and a sequencing artifact. In a later analysis, a clonal expansion index was calculated for each public chain from normalized within-repertoire ranks of inferred template counts. Generation probabilities in a later analysis came from a VDJ recombination model fitted to out-of-frame rearrangements, and those results were checked against IGoR. A later analysis scored TCR-TCR, TCR-HLA and TCR-CMV co-occurrence with hypergeometric tests, applying a repertoire-size bias correction to TCR pairs. A later analysis estimated false discovery rates by permuting HLA or CMV assignments 20 times. A later analysis grouped co-occurring TCRs with DBSCAN, adding TCRdist sequence similarity when clustering within HLA-allele-positive subsets. For co-occurrence clustering, repertoires with fewer than 30,000 or more than 120,000 public chains were excluded, along with five repertoires with anomalous nucleotide sharing. The clones in this table, taken by TCRdb from immuneACCESS, are in-frame only. Not every clone is retained; where verified, under half of the shortfall comes from an unresolved V gene, and the cause of the rest is unknown. For V, J and clone size, that table is used; D and trimming come from the DNA. The sample has 120,000 to 150,000 clones on record, around 65% of them singletons. The ten largest clones capture 6.5% of the sample.

This clonotype originated in a woman aged 60-75 years in good health and CMV-seronegative. This chain is built from TRBV28 and TRBJ1-4; 9 middle bases align to TRBD1. Specimen: PBMCs. The CDR3 protein: CASSLGTGLGEKLFF. The base sequence is TGTGCCAGCAGTTTAGGGACAGGGTTGGGTGAAAAACTGTTTTTT.